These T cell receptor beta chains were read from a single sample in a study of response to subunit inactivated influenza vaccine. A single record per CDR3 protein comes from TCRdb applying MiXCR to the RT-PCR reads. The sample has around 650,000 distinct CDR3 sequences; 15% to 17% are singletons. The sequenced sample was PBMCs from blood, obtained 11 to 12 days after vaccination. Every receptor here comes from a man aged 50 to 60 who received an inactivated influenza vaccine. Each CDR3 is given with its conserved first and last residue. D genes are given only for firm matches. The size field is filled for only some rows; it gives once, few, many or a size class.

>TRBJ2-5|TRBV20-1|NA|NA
CSAQRGGRIETQYF
TGCAGTGCTCAAAGGGGGGGCCGGATAGAGACCCAGTACTTC
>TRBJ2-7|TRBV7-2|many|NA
CASSARGGSYEQYF
TGTGCCAGCAGCGCTCGTGGGGGGTCCTACGAGCAGTACTTC
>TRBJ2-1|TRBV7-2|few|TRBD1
CASSLGQGALEQFF
TGTGCCAGCAGCTTAGGACAGGGGGCGCTTGAGCAGTTCTTC
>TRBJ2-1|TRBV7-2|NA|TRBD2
CASSLNFGTSGSNEQFF
TGTGCCAGCAGCTTAAACTTCGGGACTAGCGGGAGCAATGAGCAGTTCTTC
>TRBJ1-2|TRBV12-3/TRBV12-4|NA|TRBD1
CASSAIGQGATGYTF
TGTGCCAGCAGTGCGATTGGACAGGGAGCGACTGGCTACACCTTC
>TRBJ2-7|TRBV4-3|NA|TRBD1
CASSPQEGGNEQYF
TGCGCCAGCAGCCCCCAGGAAGGGGGCAACGAGCAGTACTTC
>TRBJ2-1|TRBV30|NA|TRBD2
CAWNTGLAGLRDEQFF
TGTGCCTGGAACACTGGACTAGCGGGGTTGCGGGATGAGCAGTTCTTC
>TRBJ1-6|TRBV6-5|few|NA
CASSSTGSGRSPLHF
TGTGCCAGCAGTTCCACCGGGAGCGGCCGATCACCCCTCCACTTT
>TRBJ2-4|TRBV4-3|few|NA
CASSREEGNIQYF
TGCGCCAGCAGCCGAGAGGAGGGCAACATTCAGTACTTC
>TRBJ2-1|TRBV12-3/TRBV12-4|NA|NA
CASSPTDFYNEQFF
TGTGCCAGCAGTCCAACGGATTTCTACAATGAGCAGTTCTTC
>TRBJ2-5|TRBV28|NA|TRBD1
CASGQGGSETQYF
TGTGCCAGCGGACAGGGAGGATCAGAGACCCAGTACTTC
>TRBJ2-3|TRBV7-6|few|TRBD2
CASSWGTSGRDPDTQYF
TGTGCCAGCAGCTGGGGGACTAGCGGTCGTGATCCAGATACGCAGTATTTT
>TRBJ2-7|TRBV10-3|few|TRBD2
CAISGTTSGRSYEQYF
TGTGCCATCAGTGGTACGACTAGCGGGAGAAGCTACGAGCAGTACTTC
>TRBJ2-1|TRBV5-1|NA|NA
CASSLDGPYNEQFF
TGCGCCAGCAGCTTGGATGGACCTTACAATGAGCAGTTCTTC
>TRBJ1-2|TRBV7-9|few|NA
CASSSRTENYGYTF
TGTGCCAGCAGCTCTCGGACGGAAAACTATGGCTACACCTTC
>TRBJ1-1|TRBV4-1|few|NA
CASSQATWNTEAFF
TGCGCCAGCAGCCAGGCAACATGGAACACTGAAGCTTTCTTT
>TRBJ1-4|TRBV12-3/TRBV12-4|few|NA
CASRRTFGIGKLFF
TGTGCCAGCAGACGGACATTTGGAATAGGAAAACTGTTTTTT
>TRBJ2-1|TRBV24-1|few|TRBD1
CATSDPGQGWGNNEQFF
TGTGCCACCAGTGACCCGGGACAGGGTTGGGGGAACAATGAGCAGTTCTTC
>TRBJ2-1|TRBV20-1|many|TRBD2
CSANTSGKQFF
TGCAGTGCCAACACTAGCGGGAAGCAGTTCTTC
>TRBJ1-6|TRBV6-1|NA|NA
CASSPTGTSSPLHF
TGTGCCAGCAGTCCGACGGGGACAAGTTCACCCCTCCACTTT
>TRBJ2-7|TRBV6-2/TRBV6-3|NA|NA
CASSYPSVSQIKYEQYF
TGTGCCAGCAGTTACCCTTCGGTATCCCAGATAAAATACGAGCAGTACTTC
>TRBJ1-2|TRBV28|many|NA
CASSAEDNYGYTF
TGTGCCAGCAGCGCAGAAGACAACTATGGCTACACCTTC
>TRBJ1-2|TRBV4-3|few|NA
CASSQARGVGRVLYGYTF
TGCGCCAGCAGCCAAGCGAGGGGGGTCGGCAGGGTGCTCTATGGCTACACCTTC
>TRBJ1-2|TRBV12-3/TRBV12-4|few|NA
CASSFIRGYGYTF
TGTGCCAGCAGTTTTATTCGGGGATATGGCTACACCTTC
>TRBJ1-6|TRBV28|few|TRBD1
CASSLLPPGQLNSPLHF
TGTGCCAGCAGTTTACTTCCCCCGGGACAGCTTAATTCACCCCTCCACTTT
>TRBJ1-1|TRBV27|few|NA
CASRLMGGTEAFF
TGTGCCAGCCGGTTGATGGGAGGGACTGAAGCTTTCTTT
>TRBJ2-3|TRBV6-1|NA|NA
CASKPSFGTDTQYF
TGTGCCAGCAAGCCTAGCTTCGGCACAGATACGCAGTATTTT
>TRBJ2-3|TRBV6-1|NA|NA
CASSKLSGLDTDTQYF
TGTGCCAGCAGTAAACTCTCGGGACTCGACACAGATACGCAGTATTTT
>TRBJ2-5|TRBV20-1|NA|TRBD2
CSAQGLAGDQETQYF
TGCAGTGCCCAAGGACTAGCGGGAGATCAAGAGACCCAGTACTTC
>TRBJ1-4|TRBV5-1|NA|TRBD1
CASSLVSGTVNEKLFF
TGCGCCAGCAGCCTTGTCTCCGGGACAGTGAATGAAAAACTGTTTTTT
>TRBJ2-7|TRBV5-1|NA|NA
CASGASGGYEQYF
TGCGCCAGCGGCGCATCCGGGGGCTACGAGCAGTACTTC